This TCR beta chain was sequenced for a study of blood T cell repertoires in COVID-19. Study background: PBMCs, B-cell-depleted T cells, or T cells provided the cDNA or gDNA that made up the material.

This CDR3 is built from 16 residues. In the authors' methods: Amplification of reference gene primers provided the estimated nucleated cell counts. TCRdb's table, derived via immunoSEQ multiplex PCR, lists solely in-frame clones and lacks some. That table gives V, J and clone size, and the DNA gave D and trimming. This table has 140,000 or so clones, around nine tenths appearing once. V and J are TRBV21-1 and TRBJ2-5; TRBD1 is taken as the D call from the table, unchecked against the DNA. TRBV21-1 is marked as a pseudogene. Material for sequencing was peripheral blood. The receptor was derived from a woman in her 50s with active or convalescent COVID-19. CDR3 nucleotide sequence: TGTGCCAGCAGCAAACGCCCCACCCGGGACAAGGAGACCCAGTACTTC. Its protein is CASSKRPTRDKETQYF.